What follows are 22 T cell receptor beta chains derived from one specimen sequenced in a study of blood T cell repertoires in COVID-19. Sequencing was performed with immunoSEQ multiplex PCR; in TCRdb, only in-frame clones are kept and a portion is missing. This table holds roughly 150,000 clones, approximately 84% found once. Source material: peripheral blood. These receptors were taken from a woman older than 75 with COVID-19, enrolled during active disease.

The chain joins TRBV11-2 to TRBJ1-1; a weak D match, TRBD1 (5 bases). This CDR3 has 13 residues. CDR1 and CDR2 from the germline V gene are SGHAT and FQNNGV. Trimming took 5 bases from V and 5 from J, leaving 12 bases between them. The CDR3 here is CASSPGWGTEAFF. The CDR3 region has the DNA TGTGCCAGCAGCCCAGGGTGGGGAACTGAAGCTTTCTTT.

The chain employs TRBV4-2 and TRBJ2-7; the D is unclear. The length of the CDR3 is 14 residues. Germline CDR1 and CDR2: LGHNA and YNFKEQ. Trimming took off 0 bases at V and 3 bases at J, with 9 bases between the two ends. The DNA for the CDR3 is TGTGCCAGCAGCCAAGAATTCCCGAGCTACGAGCAGTACTTC. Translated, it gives CASSQEFPSYEQYF.

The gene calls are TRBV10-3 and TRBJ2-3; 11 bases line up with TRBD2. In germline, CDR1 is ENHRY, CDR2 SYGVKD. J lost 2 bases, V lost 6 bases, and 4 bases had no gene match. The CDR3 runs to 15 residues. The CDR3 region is CAIRPGLADTDTQYF. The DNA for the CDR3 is TGTGCCATCAGGCCGGGACTAGCGGACACAGATACGCAGTATTTT.

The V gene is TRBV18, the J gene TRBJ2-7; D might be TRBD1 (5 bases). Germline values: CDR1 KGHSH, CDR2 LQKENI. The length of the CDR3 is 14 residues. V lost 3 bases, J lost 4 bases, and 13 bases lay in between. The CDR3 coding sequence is TGTGCCAGCTCACCTTCCAGGACAACGTACGAGCAGTACTTC. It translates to CASSPSRTTYEQYF.

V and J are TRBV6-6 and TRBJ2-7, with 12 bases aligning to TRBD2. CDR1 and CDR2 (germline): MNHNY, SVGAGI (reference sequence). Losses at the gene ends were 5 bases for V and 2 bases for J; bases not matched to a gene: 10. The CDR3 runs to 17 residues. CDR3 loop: CASSHRPGLAGPYEQYF. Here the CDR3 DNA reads TGTGCCAGCAGTCACCGCCCGGGACTAGCGGGTCCCTACGAGCAGTACTTC.

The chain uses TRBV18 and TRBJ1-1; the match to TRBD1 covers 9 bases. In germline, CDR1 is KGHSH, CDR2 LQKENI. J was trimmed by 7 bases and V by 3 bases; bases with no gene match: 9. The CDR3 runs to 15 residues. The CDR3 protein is CASSPFEQGAGEAFF. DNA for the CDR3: TGTGCCAGCTCACCGTTTGAACAGGGGGCGGGTGAAGCTTTCTTT. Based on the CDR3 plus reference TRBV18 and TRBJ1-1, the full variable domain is NAGVMQNPRHLVRRRGQEARLRCSPMKGHSHVYWYRQLPEEGLKFMVYLQKENIIDESGMPKERFSAEFPKEGPSILRIQQVVRGDSAAYFCASSPFEQGAGEAFFGQGTRLTVV.

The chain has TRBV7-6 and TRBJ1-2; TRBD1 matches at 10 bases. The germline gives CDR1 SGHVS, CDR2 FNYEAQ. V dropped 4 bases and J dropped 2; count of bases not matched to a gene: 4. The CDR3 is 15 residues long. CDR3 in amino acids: CASSYRDRGNYGYTF. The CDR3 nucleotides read TGTGCCAGCAGCTACCGGGACAGGGGCAACTATGGCTACACCTTC.

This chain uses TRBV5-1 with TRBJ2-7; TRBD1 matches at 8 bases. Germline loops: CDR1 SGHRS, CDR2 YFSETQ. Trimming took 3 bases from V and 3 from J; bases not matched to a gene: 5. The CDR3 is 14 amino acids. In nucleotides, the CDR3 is TGCGCCAGCAGCTCGCAGGGGGCGAGCTACGAGCAGTACTTC. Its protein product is CASSSQGASYEQYF.

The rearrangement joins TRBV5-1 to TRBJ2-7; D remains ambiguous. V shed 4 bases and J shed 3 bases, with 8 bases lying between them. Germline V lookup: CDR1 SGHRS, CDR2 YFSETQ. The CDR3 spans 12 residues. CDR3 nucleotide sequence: TGCGCCAGCAGCCCGGAGAGCTACGAGCAGTACTTC. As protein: CASSPESYEQYF.

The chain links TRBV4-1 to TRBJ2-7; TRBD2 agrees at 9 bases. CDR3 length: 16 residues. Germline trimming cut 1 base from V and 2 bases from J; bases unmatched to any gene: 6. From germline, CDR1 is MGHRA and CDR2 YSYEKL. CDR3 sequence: CASSQADRGRAYEQYF. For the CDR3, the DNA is TGCGCCAGCAGCCAAGCCGACCGCGGGAGGGCCTACGAGCAGTACTTC.

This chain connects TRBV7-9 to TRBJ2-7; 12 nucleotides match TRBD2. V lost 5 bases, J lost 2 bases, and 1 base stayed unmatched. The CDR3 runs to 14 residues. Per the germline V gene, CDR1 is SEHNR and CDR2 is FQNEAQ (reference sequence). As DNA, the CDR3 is TGTGCCAGCAGCCGGACTAGCGGGACCTACGAGCAGTACTTC. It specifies CASSRTSGTYEQYF.

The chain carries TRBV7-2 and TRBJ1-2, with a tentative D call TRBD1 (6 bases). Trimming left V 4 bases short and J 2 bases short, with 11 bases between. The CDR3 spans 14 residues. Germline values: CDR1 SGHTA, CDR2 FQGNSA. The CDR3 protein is CASSSKQGNYGYTF. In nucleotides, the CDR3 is TGTGCCAGCAGCTCCAAACAGGGAAACTATGGCTACACCTTC.

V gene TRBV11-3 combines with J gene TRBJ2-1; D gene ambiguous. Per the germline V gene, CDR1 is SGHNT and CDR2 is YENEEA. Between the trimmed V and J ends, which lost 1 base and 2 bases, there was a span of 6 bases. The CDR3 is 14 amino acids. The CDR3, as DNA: TGTGCCAGCAGCTTAGGGCAGGCCTACAATGAGCAGTTCTTC. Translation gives CASSLGQAYNEQFF.

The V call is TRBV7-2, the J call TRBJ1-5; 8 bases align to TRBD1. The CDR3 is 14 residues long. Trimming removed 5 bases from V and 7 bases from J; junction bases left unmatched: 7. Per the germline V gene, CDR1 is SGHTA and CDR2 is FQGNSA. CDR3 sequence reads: CASSPQGAGQPQHF. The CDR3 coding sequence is TGTGCCAGCAGCCCGCAGGGGGCGGGGCAGCCCCAGCATTTT.

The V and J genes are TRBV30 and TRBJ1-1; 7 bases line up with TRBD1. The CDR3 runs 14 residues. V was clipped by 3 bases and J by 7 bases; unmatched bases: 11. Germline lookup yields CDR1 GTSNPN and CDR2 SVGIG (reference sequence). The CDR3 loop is CAWSLEGRGIEAFF. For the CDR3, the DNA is TGTGCCTGGAGCCTAGAGGGCAGGGGGATTGAAGCTTTCTTT.

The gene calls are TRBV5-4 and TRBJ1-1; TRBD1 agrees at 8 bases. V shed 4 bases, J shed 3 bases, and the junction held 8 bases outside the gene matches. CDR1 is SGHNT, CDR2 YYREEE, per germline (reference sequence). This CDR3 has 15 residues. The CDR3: CASSAQGAIYTEAFF. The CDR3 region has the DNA TGTGCCAGCAGCGCCCAGGGGGCTATTTACACTGAAGCTTTCTTT.

The DNA of the CDR3 is TGTGCCAGCAGTGGTACTAGCGGGGGGGCCTACAATGAGCAGTTCTTC. Translated, it gives CASSGTSGGAYNEQFF. This rearrangement joins TRBV6-1 to TRBJ2-1; TRBD2 matches 13 bases. There are 16 residues in the CDR3. V was pared by 4 bases and J by 2 bases, with 2 bases of the junction left unmatched. From germline, CDR1 is MNHNS and CDR2 SASEGT.

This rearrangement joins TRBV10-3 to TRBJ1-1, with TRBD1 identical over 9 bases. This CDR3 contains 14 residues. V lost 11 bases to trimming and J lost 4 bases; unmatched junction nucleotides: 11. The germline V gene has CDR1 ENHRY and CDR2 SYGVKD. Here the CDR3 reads CAVLQGAGGTEAFF. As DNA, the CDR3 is TGTGCCGTCTTACAGGGGGCTGGGGGCACTGAAGCTTTCTTT.

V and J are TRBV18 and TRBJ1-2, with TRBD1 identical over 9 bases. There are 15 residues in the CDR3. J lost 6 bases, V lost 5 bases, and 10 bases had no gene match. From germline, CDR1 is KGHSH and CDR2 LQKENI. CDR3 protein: CASSARTGVGDGYTF. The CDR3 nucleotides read TGTGCCAGCTCAGCTCGGACAGGGGTTGGCGATGGCTACACCTTC.

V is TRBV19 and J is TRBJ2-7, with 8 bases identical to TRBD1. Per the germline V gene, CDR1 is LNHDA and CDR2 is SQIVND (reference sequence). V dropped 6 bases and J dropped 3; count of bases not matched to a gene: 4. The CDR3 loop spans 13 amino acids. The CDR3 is CASSATGGYEQYF. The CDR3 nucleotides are TGTGCCAGTAGCGCTACAGGGGGCTACGAGCAGTACTTC.

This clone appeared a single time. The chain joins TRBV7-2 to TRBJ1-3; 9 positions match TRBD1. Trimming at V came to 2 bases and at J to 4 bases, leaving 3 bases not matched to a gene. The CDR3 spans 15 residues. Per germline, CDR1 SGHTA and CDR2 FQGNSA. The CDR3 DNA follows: TGTGCCAGCAGCTTAAGAGGGACAGGGGGAAACACCATATATTTT. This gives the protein CASSLRGTGGNTIYF.

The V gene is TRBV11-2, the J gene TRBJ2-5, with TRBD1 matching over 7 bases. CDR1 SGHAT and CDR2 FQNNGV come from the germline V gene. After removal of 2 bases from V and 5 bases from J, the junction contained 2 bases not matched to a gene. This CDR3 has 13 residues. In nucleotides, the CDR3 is TGTGCCAGCAGCTTAAGGGGGCAGGAGACCCAGTACTTC. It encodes CASSLRGQETQYF.